This T cell receptor beta chain was sequenced for a study of blood T cell repertoires in COVID-19. Libraries were prepared by immunoSEQ multiplex PCR; TCRdb keeps only in-frame clonotypes and omits some of them. The top ten clones hold around 1.8% of a sample with some 130,000 clones, roughly three quarters of them seen once. Germline V gives CDR1 SGHTA, CDR2 FQGTGA. This CDR3 has 17 amino acids. The ends were cut back, 5 bases at V and 4 bases at J, with 22 bases in the middle. The rearrangement links TRBV7-3 to TRBJ2-3; D remains unclear. The clonotype comes from a woman aged 70-85 years with acute or convalescent COVID-19. Sequencing was performed on peripheral blood. In DNA, the CDR3 is TGTGCCAGCAGCGCGGCGCCAGCGCTAGGTGTGGCAGATACGCAGTATTTT. Translating it yields CASSAAPALGVADTQYF.